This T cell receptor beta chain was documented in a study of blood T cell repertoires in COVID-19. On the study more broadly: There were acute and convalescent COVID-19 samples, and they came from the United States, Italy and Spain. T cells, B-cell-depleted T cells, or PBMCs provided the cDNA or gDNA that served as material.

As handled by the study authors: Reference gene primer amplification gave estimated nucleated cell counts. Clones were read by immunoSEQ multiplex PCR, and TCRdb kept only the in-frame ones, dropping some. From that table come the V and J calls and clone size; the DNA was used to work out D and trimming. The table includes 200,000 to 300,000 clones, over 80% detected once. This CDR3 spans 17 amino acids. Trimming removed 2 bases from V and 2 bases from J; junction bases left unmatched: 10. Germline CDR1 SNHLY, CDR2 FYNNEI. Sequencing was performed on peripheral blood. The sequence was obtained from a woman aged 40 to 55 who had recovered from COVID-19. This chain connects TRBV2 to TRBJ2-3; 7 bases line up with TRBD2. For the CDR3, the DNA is TGTGCCAGCAGTGAATCGTGGCCTAGCGGAACCACAGATACGCAGTATTTT. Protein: CASSESWPSGTTDTQYF.